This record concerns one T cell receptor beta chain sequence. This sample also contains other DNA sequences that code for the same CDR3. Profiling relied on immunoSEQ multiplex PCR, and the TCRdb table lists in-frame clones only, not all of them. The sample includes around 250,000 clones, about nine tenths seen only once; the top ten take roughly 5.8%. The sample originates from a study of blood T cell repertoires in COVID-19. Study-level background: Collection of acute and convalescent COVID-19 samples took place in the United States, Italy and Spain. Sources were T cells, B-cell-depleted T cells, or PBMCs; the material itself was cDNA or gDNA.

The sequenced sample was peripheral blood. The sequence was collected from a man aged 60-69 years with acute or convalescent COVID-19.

The CDR3 protein is CASSLTGGNGYTF. CDR3 sequence (DNA): TGTGCCAGCAGCTTGACAGGGGGCAATGGCTACACCTTC. The chain carries TRBV9 and TRBJ1-2, with 10 bases matching TRBD1. In germline, CDR1 is SGDLS, CDR2 YYNGEE. The CDR3 loop spans 13 amino acids. V was pared by 4 bases and J by 6 bases, with 3 bases of the junction left unmatched.